A selection of T cell receptor beta chains follows, all from one sample in a study of human T cells and chemical hapten exposure. TCRdb re-called the RACE reads with MiXCR, one entry per CDR3 protein. The data contain approximately 80,000 distinct CDR3 sequences, around 7% of them singletons. The material sequenced was whole blood, taken in connection with sensitization to the hapten diphenylcyclopropenone (DPC). Receptor source: a woman aged 25-40 years with alopecia areata. Some clones in this sample may be carry-over from other donors' samples. Both conserved end residues are part of each CDR3. The order of the fields is clone size, D gene, J gene, V gene, CDR3 DNA, CDR3 protein. A D gene is named only where the DNA matches it firmly. Clone size is not always given. Where it is, it says once, few, many or a class for expanded clones.

many - TRBJ1-3 TRBV7-2 TGTGCCAGCAGCTTATCCCGGGTCTCTGGAAACACCATATATTTT CASSLSRVSGNTIYF
- TRBD1 TRBJ1-1 TRBV3-1 TGTGCCAGCAGCCAAGCCCAGGGGGCCGGGAACACTGAAGCTTTCTTT CASSQAQGAGNTEAFF
- TRBD2 TRBJ2-1 TRBV7-6 TGTGCCAGCAGCTTAGGCCTAGCGGGTGTCAATGAGCAGTTCTTC CASSLGLAGVNEQFF
few TRBD1 TRBJ1-1 TRBV6-5 TGTGCCAGCAGCCGGGGAACAGGGGGTACTGAAGCTTTCTTT CASSRGTGGTEAFF
few TRBD2 TRBJ2-7 TRBV11-2 TGTGCCAGCAGCTCTTCGATAGCGGGGGGGCTAATGAACGAGCAGTACTTC CASSSSIAGGLMNEQYF
many - TRBJ1-5 TRBV18 TGTGCCAGCTCACCAATTTTTCGCAGCAGGGAAAATCAGCCCCAGCATTTT CASSPIFRSRENQPQHF
many TRBD1 TRBJ1-2 TRBV13 TGTGCCAGCAGCTTAGGTGGACAGGGGCAAAACTATGGCTACACCTTC CASSLGGQGQNYGYTF
many - TRBJ2-3 TRBV10-3 TGTGCCACAAGGCAGGACTATCCTACGCAGTATTTT CATRQDYPTQYF
many - TRBJ1-5 TRBV6-6 TGTGCCAGCACCCACGGGGAATGGCAGCCCCAGCATTTT CASTHGEWQPQHF
many - TRBJ1-1 TRBV6-5 TGTGCCAGCAGTTTCAGGACGTCCGGTAAAGCTTTCTTT CASSFRTSGKAFF
many TRBD2 TRBJ2-3 TRBV20-1 TGCAGTGCTAGAGGGGATCTGGTATTGGCGGGGGGGCCATACGATACGCAGTATTTT CSARGDLVLAGGPYDTQYF
many - TRBJ1-1 TRBV12-3/TRBV12-4 TGTGCCAGCAGTTTAGCCCGAGGACAGCACCAAAAAGCTTTCTTT CASSLARGQHQKAFF
- TRBD2 TRBJ2-1 TRBV20-1 TGCAGTGCTAGCCGAGCGGGGGGTGCCTACAATGAGAAGTTCTTC CSASRAGGAYNEKFF
many TRBD1 TRBJ2-1 TRBV5-1 TGCGCCAGCAGCTGGGACAGCCCCAATGAGCAGTTCTTC CASSWDSPNEQFF
- - TRBJ2-2 TRBV30 TGTGCCTGGAGTGTCACCGGGGAGCTGTTTTTT CAWSVTGELFF
- - TRBJ2-7 TRBV5-1 TGCGCCAGCAGCTTGGATGGAGGGGAGAACGAGCAGTACTTC CASSLDGGENEQYF
few TRBD2 TRBJ2-6 TRBV7-9 TGTGCCAGCAGCCCCGGGACTAGCGGTTCCTCTGGGGCCAACGTCCTGACTTTC CASSPGTSGSSGANVLTF
many TRBD1 TRBJ1-1 TRBV5-5 TGTGCCAGCAGCTGGACGTGGGGACAGGGAACTGAAGCTTTCTTT CASSWTWGQGTEAFF
few - TRBJ1-2 TRBV9 TGTGCCAGCAGCGTAGCAGTTGAACAGGCCTATGGCTACACCTTC CASSVAVEQAYGYTF
many - TRBJ1-2 TRBV2 TGTGCCAGCACAGGGTCCCCTAACTATGGCTACACCTTC CASTGSPNYGYTF
few - TRBJ1-5 TRBV12-3/TRBV12-4 TGTGCCAGCAGTAGGGGGGGGAGCAATCAGCCCCAGCATTTT CASSRGGSNQPQHF
few TRBD1 TRBJ1-1 TRBV5-1 TGCGCCAGCAGTTCGGGACAGGCGAACACTGAAGCTTTCTTT CASSSGQANTEAFF
many - TRBJ2-7 TRBV29-1 TGCAGCGTTGTAGGCACTTCCCTCCATCCCTACGAGCAGTACTTC CSVVGTSLHPYEQYF
many - TRBJ2-3 TRBV7-8 TGTGCCAGCAGCTTTATCGAAGGGAACTTATTGGATACGCAGTATTTT CASSFIEGNLLDTQYF
- TRBD1 TRBJ2-7 TRBV29-1 TGCAGCGTTGACCATCTAGCAGGGGGCGAGCAGTACTTC CSVDHLAGGEQYF
- TRBD1 TRBJ1-1 TRBV7-4 TGTGCCAGCAGCCAACCTGTAGGGACAGGAGAAATGAACACTGAAGCTTTCTTT CASSQPVGTGEMNTEAFF
many - TRBJ1-4 TRBV6-5 TGTGCCAGCAGTCTATGGGGGTTTGAAGAAAAACTGTTTTTT CASSLWGFEEKLFF
many - TRBJ2-5 TRBV7-9 TGTGCCAGCAGCTTAGGATCCAGCGTGGAGACCCAGTACTTC CASSLGSSVETQYF
many TRBD2 TRBJ2-4 TRBV3-1 TGTGCCAGCAGCCTGAGACTAGCGGGGACGGGGGAAGCCAAAAACATTCAGTACTTC CASSLRLAGTGEAKNIQYF